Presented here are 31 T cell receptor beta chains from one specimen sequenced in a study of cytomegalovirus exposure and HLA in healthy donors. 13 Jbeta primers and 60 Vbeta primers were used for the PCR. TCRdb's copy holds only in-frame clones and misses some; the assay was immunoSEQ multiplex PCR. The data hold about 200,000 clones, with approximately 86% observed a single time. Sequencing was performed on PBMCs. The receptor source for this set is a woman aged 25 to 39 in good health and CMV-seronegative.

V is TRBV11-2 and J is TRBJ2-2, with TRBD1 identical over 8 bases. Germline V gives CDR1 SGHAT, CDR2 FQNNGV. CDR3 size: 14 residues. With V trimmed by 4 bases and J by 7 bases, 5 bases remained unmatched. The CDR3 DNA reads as TGTGCCAGCAGCTCGGACAGGGTGAGCGGGGAGCTGTTTTTT. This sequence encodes CASSSDRVSGELFF.

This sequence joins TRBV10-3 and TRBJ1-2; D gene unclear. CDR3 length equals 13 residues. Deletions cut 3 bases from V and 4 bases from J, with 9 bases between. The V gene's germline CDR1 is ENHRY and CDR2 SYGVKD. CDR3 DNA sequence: TGTGCCATCAGTGAAATGAGGTCCTATGGCTACACCTTC. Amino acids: CAISEMRSYGYTF.

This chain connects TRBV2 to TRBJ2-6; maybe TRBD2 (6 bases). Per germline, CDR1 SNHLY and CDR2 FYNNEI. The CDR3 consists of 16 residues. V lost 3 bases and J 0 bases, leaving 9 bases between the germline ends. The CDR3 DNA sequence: TGTGCCAGCAGTGACTCCGGGAGCTCTGGGGCCAACGTCCTGACTTTC. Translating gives CASSDSGSSGANVLTF.

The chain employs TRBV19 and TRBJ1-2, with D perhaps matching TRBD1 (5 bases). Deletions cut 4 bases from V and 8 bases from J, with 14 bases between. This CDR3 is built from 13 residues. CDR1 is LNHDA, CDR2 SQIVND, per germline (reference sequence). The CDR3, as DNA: TGTGCCAGTAGTAATTCAGGGTTGGACGGCTACACCTTC. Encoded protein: CASSNSGLDGYTF.

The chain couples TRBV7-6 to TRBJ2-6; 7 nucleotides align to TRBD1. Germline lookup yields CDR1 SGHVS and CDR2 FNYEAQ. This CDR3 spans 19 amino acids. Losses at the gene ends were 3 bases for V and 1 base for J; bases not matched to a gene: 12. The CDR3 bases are TGTGCCAGCAGCTTTGCGACCGGGACAGCCAAGTCTGGGGCCAACGTCCTGACTTTC. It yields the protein CASSFATGTAKSGANVLTF.

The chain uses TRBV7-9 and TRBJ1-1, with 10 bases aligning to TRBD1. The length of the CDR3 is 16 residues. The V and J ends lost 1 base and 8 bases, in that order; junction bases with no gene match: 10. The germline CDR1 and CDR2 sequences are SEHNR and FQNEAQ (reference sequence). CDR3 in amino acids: CASSLGFGQGGREAFF. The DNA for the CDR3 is TGTGCCAGCAGCTTAGGGTTCGGACAGGGGGGAAGAGAAGCTTTCTTT.

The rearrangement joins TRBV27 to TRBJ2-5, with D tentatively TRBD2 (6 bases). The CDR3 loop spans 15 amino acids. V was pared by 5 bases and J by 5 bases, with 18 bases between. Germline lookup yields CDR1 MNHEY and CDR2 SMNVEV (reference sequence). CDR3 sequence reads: CASSLSRLGGETQYF. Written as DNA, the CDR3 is TGTGCCAGCAGTCTCTCCCGACTCGGAGGGGAGACCCAGTACTTC.

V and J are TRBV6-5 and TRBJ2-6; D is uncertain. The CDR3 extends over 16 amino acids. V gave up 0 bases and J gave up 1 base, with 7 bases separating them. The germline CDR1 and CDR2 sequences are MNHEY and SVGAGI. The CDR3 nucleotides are TGTGCCAGCAGTTACTCGGGCAGGTCTGGGGCCAACGTCCTGACTTTC. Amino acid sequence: CASSYSGRSGANVLTF.

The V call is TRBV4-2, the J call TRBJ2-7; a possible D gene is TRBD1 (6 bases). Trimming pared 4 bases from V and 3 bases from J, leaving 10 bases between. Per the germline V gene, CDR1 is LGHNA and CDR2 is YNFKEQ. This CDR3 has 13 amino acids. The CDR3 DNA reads TGTGCCAGCAGCCGGGGGCTCGACTACGAGCAGTACTTC. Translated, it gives CASSRGLDYEQYF.

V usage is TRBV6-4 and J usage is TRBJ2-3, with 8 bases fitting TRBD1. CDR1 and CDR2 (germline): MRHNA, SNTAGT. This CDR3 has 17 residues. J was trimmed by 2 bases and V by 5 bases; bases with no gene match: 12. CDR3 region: CASSPERTGFITDTQYF. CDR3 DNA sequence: TGTGCCAGCAGTCCCGAAAGGACAGGGTTCATCACAGATACGCAGTATTTT.

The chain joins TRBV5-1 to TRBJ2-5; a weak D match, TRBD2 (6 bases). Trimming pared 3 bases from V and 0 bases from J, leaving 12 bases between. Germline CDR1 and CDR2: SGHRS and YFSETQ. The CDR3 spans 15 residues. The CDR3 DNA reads TGCGCCAGCAGCTGGGGGGACCGCGACCAAGAGACCCAGTACTTC. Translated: CASSWGDRDQETQYF.

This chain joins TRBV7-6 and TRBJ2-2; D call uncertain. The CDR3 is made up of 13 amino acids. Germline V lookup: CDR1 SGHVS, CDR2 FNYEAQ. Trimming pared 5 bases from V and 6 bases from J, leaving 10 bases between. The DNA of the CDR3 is TGTGCCAGCAGCCAAGAGTTGGCCGGGGAGCTGTTTTTT. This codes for CASSQELAGELFF.

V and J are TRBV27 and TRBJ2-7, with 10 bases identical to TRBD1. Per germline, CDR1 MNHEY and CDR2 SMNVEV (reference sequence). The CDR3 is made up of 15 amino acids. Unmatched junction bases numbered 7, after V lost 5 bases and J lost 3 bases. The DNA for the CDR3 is TGTGCCAGCAGTACCAGACAGGGGGCTTTCTACGAGCAGTACTTC. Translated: CASSTRQGAFYEQYF.

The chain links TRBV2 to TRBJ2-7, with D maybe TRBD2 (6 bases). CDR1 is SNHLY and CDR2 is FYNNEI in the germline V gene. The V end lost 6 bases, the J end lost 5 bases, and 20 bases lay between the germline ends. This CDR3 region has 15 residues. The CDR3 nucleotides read TGTGCCAGCAGGCTTTTAGCGGAGCTTCCTAACGAGCAGTACTTC. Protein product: CASRLLAELPNEQYF.

CDR3 DNA sequence: TGCGCCAGCAGCTACCTAGCTGGGTTCAGCTCTGGGGCCAACGTCCTGACTTTC. It encodes CASSYLAGFSSGANVLTF. This chain links TRBV5-1 with TRBJ2-6; a possible D gene is TRBD2 (5 bases). Germline V gene data show CDR1 as SGHRS and CDR2 as YFSETQ. The CDR3 is 18 residues long. The V end lost 3 bases, the J end lost 0 bases, and 16 bases lay between the germline ends.

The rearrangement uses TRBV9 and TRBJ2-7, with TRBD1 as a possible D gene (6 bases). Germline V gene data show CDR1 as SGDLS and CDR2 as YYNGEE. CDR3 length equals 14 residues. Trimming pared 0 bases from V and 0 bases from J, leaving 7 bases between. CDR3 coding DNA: TGTGCCAGCAGCGTAGGGACAGCCTCCTACGAGCAGTACTTC. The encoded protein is CASSVGTASYEQYF.

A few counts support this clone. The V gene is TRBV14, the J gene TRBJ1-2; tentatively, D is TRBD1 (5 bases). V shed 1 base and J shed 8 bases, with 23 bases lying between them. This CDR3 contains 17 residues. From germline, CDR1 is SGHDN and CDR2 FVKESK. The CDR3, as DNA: TGTGCCAGCAGCCAAGTCGGAGGGGCCCTTAGTCCGTTGGGCTACACCTTC. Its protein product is CASSQVGGALSPLGYTF.

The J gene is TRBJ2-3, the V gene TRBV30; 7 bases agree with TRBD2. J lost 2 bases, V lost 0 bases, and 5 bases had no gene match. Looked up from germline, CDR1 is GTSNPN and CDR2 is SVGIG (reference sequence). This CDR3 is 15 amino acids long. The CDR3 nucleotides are TGTGCCTGGAGTGTACGAGCGGGGCCCACAGATACGCAGTATTTT. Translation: CAWSVRAGPTDTQYF.

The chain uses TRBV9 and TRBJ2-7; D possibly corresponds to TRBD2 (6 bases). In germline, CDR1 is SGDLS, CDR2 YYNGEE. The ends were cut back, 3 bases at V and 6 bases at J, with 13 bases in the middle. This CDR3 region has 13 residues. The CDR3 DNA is TGTGCCAGCAGCGACTCTGGGGGGACCGAGCAGTACTTC. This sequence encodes CASSDSGGTEQYF.

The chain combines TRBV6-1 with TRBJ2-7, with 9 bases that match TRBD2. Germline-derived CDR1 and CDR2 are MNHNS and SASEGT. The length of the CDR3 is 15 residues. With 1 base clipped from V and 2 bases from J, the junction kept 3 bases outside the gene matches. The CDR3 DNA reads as TGTGCCAGCAGTGAAGGGACTAGCGTAGCCTACGAGCAGTACTTC. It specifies CASSEGTSVAYEQYF.

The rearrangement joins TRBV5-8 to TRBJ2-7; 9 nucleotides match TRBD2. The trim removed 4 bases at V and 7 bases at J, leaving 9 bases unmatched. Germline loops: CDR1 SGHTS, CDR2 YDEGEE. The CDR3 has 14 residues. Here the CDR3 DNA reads TGTGCCAGCAGCACCTTAGCGGGAGTGGGGGAGCAGTACTTC. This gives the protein CASSTLAGVGEQYF.

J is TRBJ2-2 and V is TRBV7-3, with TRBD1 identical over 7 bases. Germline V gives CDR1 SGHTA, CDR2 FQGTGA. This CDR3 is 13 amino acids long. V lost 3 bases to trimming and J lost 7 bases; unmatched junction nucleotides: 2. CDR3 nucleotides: TGTGCCAGCAGCTTGACAGGGAACGGGGAGCTGTTTTTT. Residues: CASSLTGNGELFF.

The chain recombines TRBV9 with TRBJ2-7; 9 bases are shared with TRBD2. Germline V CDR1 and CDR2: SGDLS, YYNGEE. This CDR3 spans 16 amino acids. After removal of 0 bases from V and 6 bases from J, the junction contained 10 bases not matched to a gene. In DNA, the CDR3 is TGTGCCAGCAGCGTAGGTGGCGGGGGGGCCATTCGCGAGCAGTACTTC. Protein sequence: CASSVGGGGAIREQYF.

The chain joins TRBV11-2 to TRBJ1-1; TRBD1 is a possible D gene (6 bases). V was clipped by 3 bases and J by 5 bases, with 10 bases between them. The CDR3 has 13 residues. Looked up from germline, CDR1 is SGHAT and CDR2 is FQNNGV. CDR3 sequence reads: CASSLGAGTEAFF. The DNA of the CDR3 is TGTGCCAGCAGCTTGGGGGCAGGTACTGAAGCTTTCTTT.

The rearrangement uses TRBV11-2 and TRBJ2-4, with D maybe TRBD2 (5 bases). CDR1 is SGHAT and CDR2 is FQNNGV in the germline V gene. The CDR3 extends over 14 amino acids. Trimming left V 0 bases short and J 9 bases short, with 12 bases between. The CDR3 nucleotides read TGTGCCAGCAGCTTAGATGGCCAAGGAGGCATTCAGTACTTC. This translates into CASSLDGQGGIQYF.

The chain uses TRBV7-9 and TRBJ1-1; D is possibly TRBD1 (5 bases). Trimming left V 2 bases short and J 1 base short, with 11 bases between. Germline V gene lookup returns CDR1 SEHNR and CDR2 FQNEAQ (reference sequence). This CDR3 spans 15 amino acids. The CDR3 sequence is CASSLLQETNTEAFF. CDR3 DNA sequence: TGTGCCAGCAGCTTACTACAGGAGACGAACACTGAAGCTTTCTTT.

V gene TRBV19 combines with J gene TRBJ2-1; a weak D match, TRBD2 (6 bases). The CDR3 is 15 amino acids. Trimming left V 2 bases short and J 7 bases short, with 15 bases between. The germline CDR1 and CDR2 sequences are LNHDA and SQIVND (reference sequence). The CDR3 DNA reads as TGTGCCAGTAGTATATTGGGGAGTCGGGGGAATGAGCAGTTCTTC. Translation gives CASSILGSRGNEQFF.

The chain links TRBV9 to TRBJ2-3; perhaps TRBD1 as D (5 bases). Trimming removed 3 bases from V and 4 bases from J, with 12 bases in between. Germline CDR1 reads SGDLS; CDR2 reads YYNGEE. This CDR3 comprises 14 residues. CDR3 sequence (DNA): TGTGCCAGCAGCGAAGAGCAGGGTGCAGATACGCAGTATTTT. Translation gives CASSEEQGADTQYF.

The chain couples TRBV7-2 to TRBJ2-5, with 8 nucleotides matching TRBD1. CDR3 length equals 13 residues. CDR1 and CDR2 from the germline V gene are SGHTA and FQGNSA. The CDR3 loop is CASGTGWQETQYF. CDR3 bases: TGTGCAAGTGGGACAGGATGGCAAGAGACCCAGTACTTC.

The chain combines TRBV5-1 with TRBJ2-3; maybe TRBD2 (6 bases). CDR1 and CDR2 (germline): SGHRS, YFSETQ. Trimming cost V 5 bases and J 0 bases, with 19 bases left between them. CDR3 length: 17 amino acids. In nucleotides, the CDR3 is TGCGCCAGCAGGGTTAGTAGCGGCTACTCTAGCACAGATACGCAGTATTTT. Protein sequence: CASRVSSGYSSTDTQYF.

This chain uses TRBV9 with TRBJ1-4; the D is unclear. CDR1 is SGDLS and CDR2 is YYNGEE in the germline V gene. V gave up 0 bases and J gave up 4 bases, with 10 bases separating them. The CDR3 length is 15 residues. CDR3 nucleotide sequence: TGTGCCAGCAGCGTAGGAGGAGGGAATAATGAAAAACTGTTTTTT. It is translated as CASSVGGGNNEKLFF.